The clone carrying this T cell receptor (beta chain) was recorded at least ten times. CDR1 and CDR2 from the germline V gene are DFQATT and SNEGSKA (reference sequence). The CDR3 sequence is 11 residues long. V dropped 7 bases and J dropped 4 bases, with 10 bases sitting between them. TCR beta CDR3 sequences were amplified from RNA transcripts. Using the HTBI primer set, a first-round RT-PCR was run on the TCR CDR3. TCRdb re-called the multiplex PCR reads with MiXCR, one entry per CDR3 protein. The top ten hold almost 8% of the sample, which has approximately 430,000 distinct CDR3 sequences, approximately 15% seen once. This specimen comes from a study of T cells in Graves' hyperthyroidism and ophthalmopathy.

Sequences were obtained from blood. The gene calls are TRBV20-1 and TRBJ2-5, with no clear D. This receptor was obtained from a woman aged 18-29 years with Graves' hyperthyroidism. The CDR3 DNA is TGCAGTGTCAACTCAGGAGAGACCCAGTACTTC. Its translation is CSVNSGETQYF.